The next 25 T cell receptor beta chains were all read from a single sample in a study of PD-L1 blockade in urothelial cancer. Clones were read by immunoSEQ multiplex PCR, and TCRdb kept only the in-frame ones, dropping some. There are approximately 18,000 clones in the sample; approximately 82% occur only once, and over 1.5% lies in the top ten. Time point meaning: peripheral blood 6 weeks after treatment start. The sample consisted of PBMCs, taken around atezolizumab (anti-PD-L1) treatment. These receptors originate from a man aged 45-65 years with urothelial cancer.

This clone came up a few times. The rearrangement joins TRBV25-1 to TRBJ1-5; tentatively, D is TRBD1 (6 bases). The CDR3 is 14 residues long. V dropped 1 base and J dropped 7 bases, with 11 bases sitting between them. Per germline, CDR1 MGHDK and CDR2 SYGVNS. CDR3 sequence (DNA): TGTGCCAGCAGTGAATGGGGCAGGGGACAGCCCCAGCATTTT. It specifies CASSEWGRGQPQHF.

The chain uses TRBV27 and TRBJ1-3; D is uncertain. Trimming shortened V by 3 bases and J by 4 bases, and 13 bases separated the two germline ends. Germline-derived CDR1 and CDR2 are MNHEY and SMNVEV (reference sequence). This CDR3 has 15 amino acids. The CDR3: CASSFVAGSGNTIYF. In DNA form, the CDR3 reads TGTGCCAGCAGTTTTGTCGCGGGGTCGGGAAACACCATATATTTT.

This chain connects TRBV6-5 to TRBJ2-3; TRBD2 aligns across 14 bases. The CDR3 extends over 14 amino acids. The V gene end was trimmed by 6 bases and the J gene end by 4 bases; junction bases not matched to a gene: 0. Looked up from germline, CDR1 is MNHEY and CDR2 is SVGAGI. The CDR3 bases are TGTGCCAGCAGGACTAGCGGGGGGGCAGATACGCAGTATTTT. Translating gives CASRTSGGADTQYF.

V gene TRBV5-1 combines with J gene TRBJ1-4; possible D gene TRBD1, 5 bases. Trimming left V 4 bases short and J 7 bases short, with 20 bases between. Germline CDR1 reads SGHRS; CDR2 reads YFSETQ. The CDR3 is made up of 16 amino acids. The CDR3 DNA reads TGCGCCAGCAGCCCTACGGGTGGAGGGACGGGTGAAAAACTGTTTTTT. Its protein product is CASSPTGGGTGEKLFF.

The CDR3 DNA reads TGTGCCAGCAGACAGGGGACGCTCCGTACTAACTATGGCTACACCTTC. Translation: CASRQGTLRTNYGYTF. The rearrangement uses TRBV19 and TRBJ1-2; 8 bases line up with TRBD1. CDR1 LNHDA and CDR2 SQIVND come from the germline V gene (reference sequence). The length of the CDR3 is 16 residues. V dropped 9 bases and J dropped 0; count of bases not matched to a gene: 12.

The chain joins TRBV18 to TRBJ1-2, with D possibly matching TRBD1 (6 bases). CDR1 and CDR2 (germline): KGHSH, LQKENI. Trimming took 2 bases from V and 4 from J, leaving 14 bases between them. The CDR3 covers 15 residues. CDR3 amino acids: CASSPGTGGPYGYTF. CDR3 coding DNA: TGTGCCAGCTCACCAGGGACGGGGGGGCCCTATGGCTACACCTTC.

V is TRBV19 and J is TRBJ1-5; possible D gene TRBD1, 6 bases. The CDR3 has 16 amino acids. V gave up 7 bases and J gave up 1 base, with 17 bases separating them. In germline, CDR1 is LNHDA, CDR2 SQIVND (reference sequence). In nucleotides, the CDR3 is TGTGCCAGTAAGTCGGCAGGGGCCGGGAGCAATCAGCCCCAGCATTTT. Translating it yields CASKSAGAGSNQPQHF.

The V and J genes are TRBV6-1 and TRBJ1-3; 11 positions match TRBD1. Germline loops: CDR1 MNHNS, CDR2 SASEGT. J gave up 5 bases and V 3 bases, and 0 bases lay outside the gene matches. The CDR3 has 14 amino acids. The DNA for the CDR3 is TGTGCCAGCAGTGAGGACAGGGGGCGAAACACCATATATTTT. Translation gives CASSEDRGRNTIYF.

CDR3 region: CASSQDLGLGQGAAGYTF. The CDR3 bases are TGTGCCAGCAGCCAAGACCTTGGCCTGGGACAGGGGGCCGCTGGCTACACCTTC. The V call is TRBV4-2, the J call TRBJ1-2; 12 bases match TRBD1. CDR1 is LGHNA, CDR2 YNFKEQ, per germline. V lost 0 bases, J lost 7 bases, and 12 bases stayed unmatched. The CDR3 totals 18 residues.

As DNA, the CDR3 is TGTGCCAGCAGCTTAGCCGATACAGGGGCCTACGAGCAGTACTTC. This translates into CASSLADTGAYEQYF. The chain combines TRBV11-2 with TRBJ2-7; the match to TRBD1 covers 7 bases. Germline V gene lookup returns CDR1 SGHAT and CDR2 FQNNGV. This CDR3 has 15 amino acids. V shed 1 base, J shed 2 bases, and the junction held 5 bases outside the gene matches.

This chain connects TRBV10-3 to TRBJ2-7; perhaps TRBD1 as D (6 bases). Germline V gene data show CDR1 as ENHRY and CDR2 as SYGVKD. CDR3 size: 14 residues. Trimming pared 4 bases from V and 0 bases from J, leaving 10 bases between. In DNA, the CDR3 is TGTGCCATCAGTGGACAGGCGAGCTCCTACGAGCAGTACTTC. Protein: CAISGQASSYEQYF.

This chain links TRBV11-3 with TRBJ2-7, with D maybe TRBD2 (5 bases). In germline, CDR1 is SGHNT, CDR2 YENEEA. Trimming left V 0 bases short and J 10 bases short, with 13 bases between. The CDR3 consists of 13 residues. The CDR3 here is CASSLDPLAGQYF. The CDR3 nucleotides read TGTGCCAGCAGCTTAGATCCCCTGGCGGGTCAGTACTTC. The entire variable domain, with the rest obtained from reference TRBV11-3 and TRBJ2-7, is as follows: EAGVVQSPRYKIIEKKQPVAFWCNPISGHNTLYWYLQNLGQGPELLIRYENEEAVDDSQLPKDRFSAERLKGVDSTLKIQPAELGDSAVYLCASSLDPLAGQYFGPGTRLTVT.

The rearrangement uses TRBV7-9 and TRBJ2-3; no definite D call. This CDR3 has 15 residues. Per the germline V gene, CDR1 is SEHNR and CDR2 is FQNEAQ (reference sequence). V dropped 1 base and J dropped 0 bases, with 8 bases sitting between them. CDR3 bases: TGTGCCAGCAGCTTAGGCGCCACTAGCACAGATACGCAGTATTTT. Its translation: CASSLGATSTDTQYF.

This clone was seen only once. This sequence may be a read error, since a much larger clone differs from it by one base. Other DNA sequences in this specimen translate into the identical CDR3. This sequence joins TRBV5-1 and TRBJ2-2, with 9 positions matching TRBD1. J lost 3 bases, V lost 2 bases, and 2 bases had no gene match. The CDR3 is 15 residues long. Germline CDR1 reads SGHRS; CDR2 reads YFSETQ. In DNA form, the CDR3 reads TGCGCCAGCAGCTTAAGGACAGGGGACACCGGGGAGCTGTTTTTT. Amino acids: CASSLRTGDTGELFF.

The chain links TRBV2 to TRBJ1-5; TRBD1 matches 11 bases. V was clipped by 6 bases and J by 6 bases; unmatched bases: 10. Germline-derived CDR1 and CDR2 are SNHLY and FYNNEI. The CDR3 is 16 residues long. The CDR3 is CASRDGTGGPSQPQHF. The DNA of the CDR3 is TGTGCCAGCAGAGATGGGACAGGGGGGCCCTCTCAGCCCCAGCATTTT.

The V gene is TRBV28, the J gene TRBJ1-1; 8 positions match TRBD1. After removal of 3 bases from V and 6 bases from J, the junction contained 6 bases not matched to a gene. The CDR3 spans 14 residues. Looked up from germline, CDR1 is MDHEN and CDR2 is SYDVKM. CDR3 in amino acids: CASSFTGGRAEAFF. CDR3 in DNA: TGTGCCAGCAGTTTCACAGGGGGAAGGGCTGAAGCTTTCTTT.

The chain combines TRBV7-9 with TRBJ1-1, with a possible D match to TRBD1 (5 bases). The germline gives CDR1 SEHNR, CDR2 FQNEAQ (reference sequence). The V end lost 1 base, the J end lost 12 bases, and 15 bases lay between the germline ends. The CDR3 contains 13 residues. The CDR3 reads CASSLDGPGRTFF. The CDR3 DNA reads TGTGCCAGCAGCTTAGATGGGCCAGGGCGGACTTTCTTT.

On this clone: The sample contains more than one DNA sequence encoding this CDR3. The V and J genes are TRBV18 and TRBJ2-3, with 7 bases aligning to TRBD2. This CDR3 has 15 amino acids. Germline CDR1 and CDR2: KGHSH and LQKENI. V was clipped by 1 base and J by 0 bases; unmatched bases: 1. The CDR3 here is CASSPRGGSTDTQYF. CDR3 nucleotide sequence: TGTGCCAGCTCACCACGGGGAGGGAGCACAGATACGCAGTATTTT. Drawing the rest from reference TRBV18 and TRBJ2-3, the complete variable domain is NAGVMQNPRHLVRRRGQEARLRCSPMKGHSHVYWYRQLPEEGLKFMVYLQKENIIDESGMPKERFSAEFPKEGPSILRIQQVVRGDSAAYFCASSPRGGSTDTQYFGPGTRLTVL.

The genes are TRBV2 and TRBJ2-1, with 12 nucleotides matching TRBD2. Germline CDR1 is SNHLY and CDR2 is FYNNEI. The CDR3 runs 16 residues. The V segment lost 8 bases and the J segment 8 bases; nucleotides outside the gene matches: 13. CDR3 residues: CASSKGLAGGTDEQFF. CDR3 DNA: TGTGCCAGCTCAAAGGGCCTAGCGGGGGGGACGGATGAGCAGTTCTTC.

V usage is TRBV5-4 and J usage is TRBJ1-2, with 8 bases that match TRBD1. The ends lost 4 bases at V and 8 bases at J; junction bases unmatched: 10. The germline gives CDR1 SGHNT, CDR2 YYREEE (reference sequence). The CDR3 is made up of 14 amino acids. The CDR3: CASSPTSTGEGYTF. The CDR3 DNA sequence: TGTGCCAGCAGCCCGACGTCGACAGGGGAAGGCTACACCTTC.

This sequence joins TRBV5-1 and TRBJ1-3, with a tentative D call TRBD1 (6 bases). V dropped 4 bases and J dropped 1 base, with 9 bases sitting between them. This CDR3 contains 14 residues. Germline CDR1 reads SGHRS; CDR2 reads YFSETQ. CDR3 DNA sequence: TGCGCCAGCAGCCAACAGGGATCTGGAAACACCATATATTTT. It codes for CASSQQGSGNTIYF.

V gene TRBV28 combines with J gene TRBJ1-2; 7 bases map to TRBD1. The length of the CDR3 is 16 residues. Germline CDR1 MDHEN, CDR2 SYDVKM. The ends lost 1 base at V and 3 bases at J; junction bases unmatched: 8. The CDR3 here is CASSLSGRGGDYGYTF. In DNA, the CDR3 is TGTGCCAGCAGTTTATCTGGGCGAGGGGGCGACTATGGCTACACCTTC.

This clone showed up just once. The chain has TRBV6-5 and TRBJ2-3, with no clear D. CDR1 and CDR2 from the germline V gene are MNHEY and SVGAGI. Trimming removed 0 bases from V and 4 bases from J, with 8 bases in between. This CDR3 region has 14 residues. CDR3 sequence: CASSYSSMADTQYF. Here the CDR3 DNA reads TGTGCCAGCAGTTACTCCTCTATGGCAGATACGCAGTATTTT.

The rearrangement links TRBV19 to TRBJ2-4, with a weak D call TRBD2 (6 bases). CDR3 size: 14 residues. Trimming took off 5 bases at V and 12 bases at J, with 20 bases between the two ends. Germline values: CDR1 LNHDA, CDR2 SQIVND (reference sequence). CDR3 DNA: TGTGCCAGTAGTCTCTTTAGAGGAGTAGCGGATCAGTACTTC. Translating it yields CASSLFRGVADQYF. The whole variable domain, remainder taken from reference TRBV19 and TRBJ2-4, is DGGITQSPKYLFRKEGQNVTLSCEQNLNHDAMYWYRQDPGQGLRLIYYSQIVNDFQKGDIAEGYSVSREKKESFPLTVTSAQKNPTAFYLCASSLFRGVADQYFGAGTRLSVL.

This clone has a handful of counts. The J gene is TRBJ2-5, the V gene TRBV19; TRBD2 matches 8 bases. The CDR3 spans 15 residues. With V trimmed by 3 bases and J by 3 bases, 6 bases remained unmatched. The germline V gene encodes CDR1 LNHDA and CDR2 SQIVND (reference sequence). The CDR3 bases are TGTGCCAGTAGTATCTTAACTAGCGGAAAAGAGACCCAGTACTTC. It translates to CASSILTSGKETQYF.